Listed below are T cell receptor beta chains from one sample, sequenced in a study of OX40 agonist ivuxolimab in advanced cancers. Sequencing was performed with immunoSEQ multiplex PCR; in TCRdb, only in-frame clones are kept and a portion is missing. Of under 65,000 clones in the sample, more than 85% are singletons; the top ten hold around 20%. Sequencing was performed on CD4+ or CD8+ T cells sorted from blood, taken in a trial of the OX40 agonist ivuxolimab. The receptors come from an adult with an advanced solid tumor such as melanoma, head and neck, liver or kidney cancer. Both conserved end residues are part of each CDR3.

CDR3 length	V gene	CDR3 protein
13	TRBV27	CASRTSGANEQFF
14	TRBV19	CASSRHGQTYEQYF
13	TRBV12-5	CASGLSGTDTQYF
13	TRBV5-1	CASSLGGYNEQFF
15	TRBV7-9	CASSLAQGYSYEQYF
16	TRBV28	CASSLPSDRDAYEQYF
14	TRBV7-9	CASSLLSRDYEQYF
14	TRBV12-5	CASGLVLSPDTQYF
13	TRBV4-1	CASSQAVTYEQYF
13	TRBV5-1	CASSSIQGYEQYF
16	TRBV7-9	CASSSQGQGAYEKLFF
12	TRBV7-2	CASSPLGNEQFF